This TCR beta chain was retrieved from a study of T cell repertoires in cytomegalovirus infection. This clonotype appeared many times. TCRdb recomputed calls from the reads with MiXCR, one row per CDR3 protein. The table has tens of thousands of distinct CDR3 sequences, about 4% seen once. V was clipped by 5 bases and J by 6 bases, with 10 bases between them. Germline V gives CDR1 SGHVS, CDR2 FNYEAQ. This CDR3 region has 12 residues. The specimen was PBMCs. V usage is TRBV7-6 and J usage is TRBJ2-5, with a weak D call TRBD2 (6 bases). The receptor's source is a human donor in good health (CMV status not recorded). Some clones in this sample may be carry-over from other donors' samples. The CDR3 here is CASSRDSKTQYF. The CDR3 nucleotides read TGTGCCAGCAGCAGGGACTCCAAGACCCAGTACTTC.